These 31 T cell receptor beta chains originate from one sample sequenced in a study of regulatory T cells in long-lasting Graves disease. Time point defined: persistent/refractory GD, antithyroid drugs over 5 years with positive TRAb. Preparation of the TCR library used RNA extracted from PBMCs. HTBI primers from iRepertoire and Arm-PCR of CDR3 regions yielded the TCR beta libraries. TCRdb re-called the multiplex PCR reads through MiXCR, storing one row per CDR3 protein. The table has 350,000 to 500,000 distinct CDR3 sequences, around a fifth seen once. The specimen comprised peripheral blood mononuclear cells (PBMCs), sampled when the disease was refractory, from a patient treated with antithyroid drugs. These receptors originate from a female donor with Graves disease.

For the CDR3, the DNA is TGTGCGGCCGAGGGGGTTTCCGGGGAGCTGTTTTTT. As protein: CAAEGVSGELFF. V is TRBV6-1 and J is TRBJ2-2, with TRBD1 as a possible D gene (6 bases). Germline V gene data show CDR1 as MNHNS and CDR2 as SASEGT. This CDR3 comprises 12 residues.

The chain joins TRBV7-2 to TRBJ1-2, with 10 bases aligning to TRBD1. V dropped 4 bases and J dropped 3; count of bases not matched to a gene: 5. The CDR3 spans 15 residues. Germline lookup yields CDR1 SGHTA and CDR2 FQGNSA. CDR3 DNA: TGTGCCAGCAGCTGGATCGGGACAGGGGACTATGGCTACACCTTC. Its translation: CASSWIGTGDYGYTF.

This sequence joins TRBV12-3 or TRBV12-4 and TRBJ1-3; D not certain. Trimming pared 3 bases from V and 1 base from J, leaving 7 bases between. This CDR3 is built from 14 residues. This chain's CDR3 is CASSFRVSGNTIYF. The CDR3 DNA follows: TGTGCCAGCAGTTTTCGAGTGTCTGGAAACACCATATATTTT.

This clonotype was seen only a few times. The chain is built from TRBV3-1 and TRBJ1-3, with a possible D match to TRBD1 (6 bases). CDR3 size: 15 residues. V was trimmed by 1 base and J by 1 base, leaving 8 bases between them. Germline V lookup: CDR1 LGHDT, CDR2 YNNKEL (reference sequence). The CDR3 DNA is TGTGCCAGCAGCCAAGGGGGGCGTTCTGGAAACACCATATATTTT. Its translation: CASSQGGRSGNTIYF.

The table lists this clonotype with many counts. This chain uses TRBV28 with TRBJ2-7; D is uncertain. Germline CDR1 is MDHEN and CDR2 is SYDVKM. The CDR3 runs to 14 residues. V was trimmed by 2 bases and J by 3 bases, leaving 11 bases between them. This chain's CDR3 is CASSLKWADYEQYF. CDR3 DNA: TGTGCCAGCAGTTTAAAATGGGCGGACTACGAGCAGTACTTC.

This clonotype came up many times. This chain uses TRBV5-1 with TRBJ1-2, with 9 positions matching TRBD1. Germline V gene lookup returns CDR1 SGHRS and CDR2 YFSETQ. After removal of 3 bases from V and 1 base from J, the junction contained 4 bases not matched to a gene. The CDR3 totals 15 residues. The CDR3 protein is CASSYWTGVNYGYTF. The CDR3 DNA reads as TGCGCCAGCAGCTATTGGACAGGGGTTAACTATGGCTACACCTTC.

This clonotype has at least ten counts. V is TRBV28 and J is TRBJ2-4; unclear D gene. CDR3 length equals 14 residues. Germline V CDR1 and CDR2: MDHEN, SYDVKM. V dropped 5 bases and J dropped 6 bases, with 14 bases sitting between them. The CDR3 is CASSPDDGRNIQYF. CDR3 nucleotides: TGTGCCAGCAGTCCCGACGACGGCAGAAACATTCAGTACTTC.

This clonotype was seen many times. The V gene is TRBV30, the J gene TRBJ1-1, with D uncertain. CDR3 size: 13 residues. The germline V gene encodes CDR1 GTSNPN and CDR2 SVGIG (reference sequence). The germline V and J ends were trimmed by 4 bases and 0 bases, with 9 bases remaining between them. The DNA for the CDR3 is TGTGCCTGGACCCTGGCCATGAACACTGAAGCTTTCTTT. Protein product: CAWTLAMNTEAFF.

Points on this clonotype: A much larger clone is a single base away; this may be a read error. The J gene is TRBJ1-4, the V gene TRBV15; 7 bases are a match to TRBD1. The V and J ends lost 5 bases and 5 bases, in that order; junction bases with no gene match: 17. Per germline, CDR1 LNHNV and CDR2 YYDKDF (reference sequence). The CDR3 is 18 residues long. The CDR3 loop reads CATSGGQIRERWNEKLFF. CDR3 sequence (DNA): TGTGCCACCAGCGGGGGACAGATTAGAGAGCGTTGGAATGAAAAACTGTTTTTT.

This clonotype was observed a handful of times. The chain recombines TRBV7-9 with TRBJ1-6; 7 bases match TRBD1. After removal of 2 bases from V and 14 bases from J, the junction contained 12 bases not matched to a gene. Germline CDR1 SEHNR, CDR2 FQNEAQ (reference sequence). The CDR3 length is 15 residues. The CDR3, as DNA: TGTGCCAGCAGCTTAAGGGACAGATATAGCGAGGCCCTCCACTTT. It is translated as CASSLRDRYSEALHF. The variable domain in full, completed from reference TRBV7-9 and TRBJ1-6, reads DTGVSQNPRHKITKRGQNVTFRCDPISEHNRLYWYRQTLGQGPEFLTYFQNEAQLEKSRLLSDRFSAERPKGSFSTLEIQRTEQGDSAMYLCASSLRDRYSEALHFGNGTRLTVT.

J is TRBJ2-5 and V is TRBV6-1; D remains unclear. The V end lost 6 bases, the J end lost 3 bases, and 11 bases lay between the germline ends. Germline V gives CDR1 MNHNS, CDR2 SASEGT. This CDR3 has 13 amino acids. The CDR3 DNA reads TGTGCCAGCAGGCGCCACACCAAAGAGACCCAGTACTTC. This translates into CASRRHTKETQYF.

This clonotype came up many times. The chain links TRBV20-1 to TRBJ2-7; D unresolved. CDR3 size: 13 residues. V dropped 5 bases and J dropped 6 bases, with 17 bases sitting between them. Germline V gene sequence: CDR1 DFQATT, CDR2 SNEGSKA (reference sequence). The CDR3 DNA is TGCAGTGCTTTCCGCCAAGATAGAGGCGAGCAGTACTTC. Translation: CSAFRQDRGEQYF.

Of note for this clonotype: It differs at one base from a far larger clone, so likely a read error. This sequence joins TRBV7-9 and TRBJ2-3; D gene ambiguous. The CDR3 consists of 15 residues. Trimming removed 5 bases at V and 4 bases at J, with 16 bases between. From germline, CDR1 is SEHNR and CDR2 FQNEAQ (reference sequence). The DNA of the CDR3 is TGTGCCAGCAGCGTAGTGGGCAGGAGCGCAGATACGCAGTATTTT. It encodes CASSVVGRSADTQYF.

The chain employs TRBV7-9 and TRBJ2-1; D unclear. Germline V gene lookup returns CDR1 SEHNR and CDR2 FQNEAQ (reference sequence). The V end lost 4 bases, the J end lost 0 bases, and 13 bases lay between the germline ends. The CDR3 contains 16 residues. The CDR3 coding sequence is TGTGCCAGCAGCTCACCCCCTAGTCCCTCCTACAATGAGCAGTTCTTC. Amino acids: CASSSPPSPSYNEQFF.

This clonotype was counted many times. The chain is built from TRBV30 and TRBJ2-2; 9 bases fit TRBD1. In germline, CDR1 is GTSNPN, CDR2 SVGIG (reference sequence). V shed 3 bases and J 3 bases; nucleotides not matched to a gene: 8. The CDR3 runs 16 residues. Written as DNA, the CDR3 is TGTGCCTGGAGGTCCCCGGACAGGGGTTACACCGGGGAGCTGTTTTTT. Amino acids: CAWRSPDRGYTGELFF.

V is TRBV6-1 and J is TRBJ2-1; TRBD2 is a possible D gene (5 bases). This CDR3 spans 16 amino acids. With 2 bases removed from V and 5 bases from J, the gap between germline ends came to 16 bases. Germline V gives CDR1 MNHNS, CDR2 SASEGT. The CDR3 here is CASSERPSWRDNEQFF. CDR3 bases: TGTGCCAGCAGTGAACGTCCTAGCTGGAGAGACAATGAGCAGTTCTTC.

The table lists this clonotype with many counts. This rearrangement joins TRBV11-2 to TRBJ1-6, with D uncertain. Germline V CDR1 and CDR2: SGHAT, FQNNGV. The V and J ends lost 0 bases and 0 bases respectively, with 9 bases between them. The length of the CDR3 is 17 residues. The CDR3 protein is CASSLDPSSSYNSPLHF. The CDR3 nucleotides read TGTGCCAGCAGCTTAGATCCCAGCAGCTCCTATAATTCACCCCTCCACTTT.

The rearrangement joins TRBV19 to TRBJ1-5; D is uncertain. V lost 0 bases and J lost 0, with 6 bases in between. The CDR3 consists of 15 residues. Germline-derived CDR1 and CDR2 are LNHDA and SQIVND (reference sequence). The CDR3 sequence is CASSIDAHSNQPQHF. The CDR3 nucleotides are TGTGCCAGTAGTATAGATGCCCATAGCAATCAGCCCCAGCATTTT.

A remark on this clonotype: A much larger clone lies a single base off, so this may be a read error. This chain links TRBV7-8 with TRBJ2-7; D gene unclear. From germline, CDR1 is SGHVS and CDR2 FQNEAQ. The CDR3 is 16 residues long. V gave up 1 base and J gave up 0 bases, with 13 bases separating them. The CDR3, as DNA: TGTGCCAGCAGCTTAGAGTCACCACTCGGCTCCTACGAGCAGTACTTC. Protein product: CASSLESPLGSYEQYF.

Worth noting for this clonotype: A much larger clone is a single base away; this may be a read error. The chain couples TRBV28 to TRBJ2-1; D not certain. The length of the CDR3 is 11 residues. Germline loops: CDR1 MDHEN, CDR2 SYDVKM. Here the CDR3 reads CAGSLNNEQFF. For the CDR3, the DNA is TGTGCCGGCAGTTTAAATAATGAGCAGTTCTTC. Complete variable domain (other parts from reference TRBV28 and TRBJ2-1): DVKVTQSSRYLVKRTGEKVFLECVQDMDHENMFWYRQDPGLGLRLIYFSYDVKMKEKGDIPEGYSVSREKKERFSLILESASTNQTSMYLCAGSLNNEQFFGPGTRLTVL.

The V call is TRBV28, the J call TRBJ2-7, with TRBD1 identical over 8 bases. The trim removed 6 bases at V and 7 bases at J, leaving 8 bases unmatched. Germline V gene sequence: CDR1 MDHEN, CDR2 SYDVKM. The CDR3 spans 13 residues. CDR3 in amino acids: CASSQMTGDEQYF. CDR3 DNA sequence: TGTGCCAGCAGCCAAATGACAGGGGATGAGCAGTACTTC.

This chain links TRBV10-1 with TRBJ1-2, with TRBD1 matching over 7 bases. Trimming removed 8 bases from V and 4 bases from J; junction bases left unmatched: 10. Germline lookup yields CDR1 WNHNN and CDR2 SYGVQD (reference sequence). The CDR3 is 14 amino acids. In DNA form, the CDR3 reads TGCGCCAGCTCCGAATTAAGGACAGGCTATGGCTACACCTTC. It translates to CASSELRTGYGYTF.

V is TRBV20-1 and J is TRBJ2-7; 8 nucleotides align to TRBD2. Germline V gene sequence: CDR1 DFQATT, CDR2 SNEGSKA (reference sequence). Trimming took 5 bases from V and 0 from J; bases not matched to a gene: 12. CDR3 length: 16 residues. The CDR3 DNA is TGCAGTGCTCTACCCTTGGGGCTAGCGGGCTCCTACGAGCAGTACTTC. This codes for CSALPLGLAGSYEQYF.

This clonotype has only a few counts. This chain joins TRBV2 and TRBJ2-1; D perhaps matches TRBD2 (6 bases). The germline V and J ends were trimmed by 8 bases and 3 bases, with 20 bases remaining between them. The CDR3 consists of 16 residues. Germline-derived CDR1 and CDR2 are SNHLY and FYNNEI. The CDR3 loop is CASATPSVEGYNEQFF. CDR3 sequence (DNA): TGTGCCAGCGCCACACCATCCGTGGAGGGCTACAATGAGCAGTTCTTC. The full variable domain, completed using reference TRBV2 and TRBJ2-1, is EPEVTQTPSHQVTQMGQEVILRCVPISNHLYFYWYRQILGQKVEFLVSFYNNEISEKSEIFDDQFSVERPDGSNFTLKIRSTKLEDSAMYFCASATPSVEGYNEQFFGPGTRLTVL.

The sample holds a few counts of this clonotype. The V and J genes are TRBV30 and TRBJ2-7; the D gene could be TRBD1 or TRBD2 (5 bases each). CDR1 is GTSNPN, CDR2 SVGIG, per germline (reference sequence). Trimming took off 1 base at V and 7 bases at J, with 8 bases between the two ends. There are 11 residues in the CDR3. CDR3 in amino acids: CAWSAGGEQYF. The CDR3 nucleotides are TGTGCCTGGAGTGCTGGGGGAGAGCAGTACTTC. The full variable domain, completed using reference TRBV30 and TRBJ2-7, is SQTIHQWPATLVQPVGSPLSLECTVEGTSNPNLYWYRQAAGRGLQLLFYSVGIGQISSEVPQNLSASRPQDRQFILSSKKLLLSDSGFYLCAWSAGGEQYFGPGTRLTVT.

This clonotype was recorded at least ten times. The CDR3 DNA follows: TGTGCCAGCAGTGGGGAATGGAGTACCGCCGGGGAGCTGTTTTTT. It encodes CASSGEWSTAGELFF. The chain recombines TRBV28 with TRBJ2-2; D remains ambiguous. Germline V lookup: CDR1 MDHEN, CDR2 SYDVKM. V lost 5 bases and J lost 6, with 16 bases in between. This CDR3 is built from 15 residues.

J is TRBJ2-1 and V is TRBV25-1; no reliable D call. Trimming cost V 5 bases and J 9 bases, with 11 bases left between them. This CDR3 spans 12 amino acids. Germline CDR1 is MGHDK and CDR2 is SYGVNS. This chain's CDR3 is CASSPPGLEQFF. As DNA, the CDR3 is TGTGCCAGCAGTCCCCCCGGGCTTGAGCAGTTCTTC.

This clonotype was seen a handful of times. The chain recombines TRBV9 with TRBJ2-7; D is uncertain. This CDR3 has 16 amino acids. V lost 0 bases and J 2 bases, leaving 15 bases between the germline ends. Germline V gene data show CDR1 as SGDLS and CDR2 as YYNGEE. Here the CDR3 reads CASSVDASRATYEQYF. CDR3 DNA: TGTGCCAGCAGCGTAGACGCCTCTCGGGCAACCTACGAGCAGTACTTC.

This clonotype was picked up a small number of times. This chain uses TRBV20-1 with TRBJ2-7; the D gene is possibly TRBD2 (5 bases). Germline V gene data show CDR1 as DFQATT and CDR2 as SNEGSKA (reference sequence). This CDR3 has 14 residues. V shed 1 base and J shed 2 bases, with 12 bases lying between them. Here the CDR3 reads CSARAVVGAYEQYF. CDR3 DNA: TGCAGTGCTAGAGCGGTGGTGGGAGCCTACGAGCAGTACTTC.

CDR3 nucleotides: TGTGCCAGCAGCTTAGAAAGGGTGGGGGGCAGCGAGCAGTACTTC. Amino acids: CASSLERVGGSEQYF. V gene TRBV7-9 combines with J gene TRBJ2-7; the D gene could be TRBD1 or TRBD2 (6 bases each). Germline V gives CDR1 SEHNR, CDR2 FQNEAQ (reference sequence). The CDR3 totals 15 residues. V was trimmed by 1 base and J by 6 bases, leaving 16 bases between them.

This clonotype has at least ten counts. The V gene is TRBV20-1, the J gene TRBJ2-7, with 8 nucleotides matching TRBD2. The CDR3 spans 16 residues. With 4 bases clipped from V and 1 base from J, the junction kept 12 bases outside the gene matches. The germline gives CDR1 DFQATT, CDR2 SNEGSKA (reference sequence). Written as DNA, the CDR3 is TGCAGTGCTAACCACGGGGGGGGCCGAATGTCCTACGAGCAGTACTTC. Its protein product is CSANHGGGRMSYEQYF.